A single sample gave rise to the 2 T cell receptor beta chains below, sequenced in a study of preoperative IRX-2 immunotherapy in early breast cancer. Profiled with immunoSEQ multiplex PCR; TCRdb holds only in-frame clones, not every one. The sample has around 25,000 clones; roughly 74% are singletons. As for treatment: preoperative locoregional IRX-2 cytokine immunotherapy. The sequencing here drew on lymph node tissue, taken before IRX-2 immunotherapy. These receptors came from a human donor with breast cancer.

The chain is built from TRBV6-8 and TRBJ2-3; 15 bases are a match to TRBD2. Germline lookup yields CDR1 MNHGY and CDR2 SAAAGT. The CDR3 runs 12 residues. The CDR3 region is CATGLAGGTQYF. CDR3 bases: TGTGCTACGGGACTAGCGGGGGGTACGCAGTATTTT.

The V gene is TRBV7-7, the J gene TRBJ2-7; D not certain. Between the trimmed V and J ends, which lost 5 bases and 2 bases, there was a span of 13 bases. Germline loops: CDR1 SSHAT, CDR2 FNYEAQ (reference sequence). The CDR3 totals 14 residues. The CDR3 reads CASSPLIDPYEQYF. The DNA for the CDR3 is TGTGCCAGCAGCCCCTTGATAGACCCCTACGAGCAGTACTTC.